The present T cell receptor (beta chain) was sequenced within a study of glioma-infiltrating T cells after dendritic cell vaccination. Regarding time point: after dendritic cell vaccination, including at tumor progression/relapse. Profiled with immunoSEQ multiplex PCR; TCRdb holds only in-frame clones, not every one. The sample has around 87,000 clones, under 85% seen once; the top ten hold under 8%. The source was blood, collected after dendritic cell vaccination. The receptor's source is a human donor with glioblastoma.

The CDR3 region has the DNA TGTGCCAGCAGCCTTGGACAGGGCGATAACTCCTACAATGAGCAGTTCTTC. Translating gives CASSLGQGDNSYNEQFF. V and J are TRBV11-3 and TRBJ2-1; 8 bases agree with TRBD1. The V and J ends lost 5 bases and 0 bases, in that order; junction bases with no gene match: 9. The CDR3 covers 17 residues. From germline, CDR1 is SGHNT and CDR2 YENEEA.